These T cell receptor beta chains were read from a single sample in a study of T cells after yellow fever vaccination. In TCRdb, the 5' RACE reads were re-called with MiXCR into one record per CDR3 protein. The sample has about 340,000 distinct CDR3 sequences; 3% to 4.5% are singletons. The sequencing used PBMCs, collected 5 days after the yellow fever booster vaccination. Every receptor here comes from a man between 18 and 35 years old who received the YFV17D yellow fever vaccine. Each CDR3 is given with its conserved first and last residue. Each record gives: clone size, J gene, D gene, V gene, CDR3 length, CDR3 DNA, CDR3 protein. The D gene is left open where the match is weak. Size values are once, few and many counts, or a class for expanded clones, and some rows have none.

NA,TRBJ2-1,TRBD2,TRBV4-3,15,TGCGCCAGCAGCCAAGGCGGGGGGGTGTACAATGAGCAGTTCTTC,CASSQGGGVYNEQFF
NA,TRBJ1-5,NA,TRBV18,15,TGTGCCAGCTCAGCGTTAAGGTTGGACAATCAGCCCCAGCATTTT,CASSALRLDNQPQHF
many,TRBJ2-4,NA,TRBV6-1,14,TGTGCCAGCAGTGTAATGGACATCAAAAACATTCAGTACTTC,CASSVMDIKNIQYF
many,TRBJ2-1,NA,TRBV29-1,11,TGCAGCGTTCGGGACGTCGCCGAGCAGTTCTTC,CSVRDVAEQFF
many,TRBJ2-4,NA,TRBV24-1,12,TGTGCCACCAGTGATTTGGGCGCCATTCAGTACTTC,CATSDLGAIQYF
few,TRBJ1-3,NA,TRBV28,15,TGTGCCAGCAGATCCTTCGCAGGCGGGAGAAACACCATATATTTT,CASRSFAGGRNTIYF
NA,TRBJ1-2,TRBD1,TRBV6-2/TRBV6-3,17,TGTGCCAGCGTACCCCGAATTGGGGCGACAGGGCTCTATGGCTACACCTTC,CASVPRIGATGLYGYTF
NA,TRBJ2-1,TRBD1,TRBV5-1,16,TGCGCCAGCAGCTGGGACAGGACCCTCGTTTGGAATGAGCAGTTCTTC,CASSWDRTLVWNEQFF
few,TRBJ1-1,TRBD1,TRBV7-9,17,TGTGCCAGCAGCTTCCCCGGGACAGGGACTTGGAACACTGAAGCTTTCTTT,CASSFPGTGTWNTEAFF
few,TRBJ2-1,TRBD2,TRBV20-1,15,TGCAGTGCTAGTGACCCTAGCGGGGGGAGCTATGAGCAGTTCTTC,CSASDPSGGSYEQFF
many,TRBJ1-1,NA,TRBV4-3,15,TGCGCCAGCAGCCAAGGCGGATACATGAACACTGAAGCTTTCTTT,CASSQGGYMNTEAFF
NA,TRBJ2-2,TRBD2,TRBV7-2,21,TGTGCCAGCAGCTTAGACCATCGGGCAGTCGCTAGCGGAGATCACACCGGGGAGCTGTTTTTT,CASSLDHRAVASGDHTGELFF
many,TRBJ1-5,TRBD1,TRBV5-6,16,TGTGCCAGCAGCTTGAGGACAGGGGGAAACAATCAGCCCCAGCATTTT,CASSLRTGGNNQPQHF
many,TRBJ2-4,NA,TRBV5-4,15,TGTGCCAGCAGCTTAGGCGGGGTAGCCAAAAACATTCAGTACTTC,CASSLGGVAKNIQYF
NA,TRBJ2-1,TRBD2,TRBV5-1,15,TGCGCCAGCAGCGTACGACTAGCGGGGCGCAATGAGCAGTTCTTC,CASSVRLAGRNEQFF
NA,TRBJ2-7,TRBD2,TRBV4-3,17,TGCGCCAGCAGCCAATCGGCTAGCGGGCAAAGCTCCTACGAGCAGTACTTC,CASSQSASGQSSYEQYF
NA,TRBJ2-1,TRBD2,TRBV18,17,TGTGCCAGCTCACCACCTGGCTCGGCGGGGGCCTACAATGAGCAGTTCTTC,CASSPPGSAGAYNEQFF
few,TRBJ1-1,NA,TRBV4-1,14,TGCGCCAGCAGCCAACGTTCAGTGAACACTGAAGCTTTCTTT,CASSQRSVNTEAFF
NA,TRBJ1-5,NA,TRBV6-5,16,TGTGCCAGCAGAAGACTCGGGTATGGGGGCAATCAGCCCCAGCATTTT,CASRRLGYGGNQPQHF
NA,TRBJ2-3,NA,TRBV27,14,TGTGCCAGCAGTTTAGGGGGCCCCGGAGATACGCAGTATTTT,CASSLGGPGDTQYF
NA,TRBJ1-1,NA,TRBV27,13,TGTGCCAGCAGTTTATTGTCGAGGACTGAAGCTTTCTTT,CASSLLSRTEAFF
many,TRBJ1-2,NA,TRBV7-2,13,TGTGCCAGCAGTCCAGCAGCTAACTATGGCTACACCTTC,CASSPAANYGYTF
NA,TRBJ1-2,NA,TRBV7-2,13,TGTGCCAGCAGCTTGGGTCGGGAACATGGCTACACCTTC,CASSLGREHGYTF
many,TRBJ1-2,NA,TRBV6-5,13,TGTGCCAGCAGTCCCTCACTGTCGTATGGCTACACCTTC,CASSPSLSYGYTF
NA,TRBJ2-5,NA,TRBV5-1,16,TGCGCCAGCAGCTCCCTGGAGGGGGGGCCGGCAGAGACCGAGTACTTC,CASSSLEGGPAETEYF